This T cell receptor beta chain was observed in a study of PD-1 blockade in classical Hodgkin lymphoma. Germline V gives CDR1 KGHSH, CDR2 LQKENI. The CDR3 loop spans 13 amino acids. V lost 3 bases to trimming and J lost 1 base, with 3 bases between them. Only in-frame clones appear in the TCRdb table, and some are missing; sequencing was by immunoSEQ multiplex PCR. The sample has more than 20,000 clones; 88% are singletons. Points on this clone: Its target is not known.

Study conclusions and caveats: Patients starting nivolumab under 1 year after ASCT were excluded. Although disease activity or prior therapy may be involved, causes of the repertoire differences remain undefined. Newly diagnosed patients were reported to start with lower TCR diversity than healthy donors.

The time point: cycle 4 day 1 (C4D1), after less than seven weeks of nivolumab. Every patient relapsed after autologous stem cell transplantation, and brentuximab vedotin exposure varied. Complete response, partial response or progressive disease were the best responses. The sequence was obtained from a human donor with classical Hodgkin lymphoma. The chain uses TRBV18 and TRBJ1-4, with D unresolved. Here the sequenced sample was peripheral blood mononuclear cells (PBMCs), taken before the fourth cycle of nivolumab. CDR3 in amino acids: CASSPQTNEKLFF. The CDR3 DNA reads as TGTGCCAGCTCACCCCAAACTAATGAAAAACTGTTTTTT. Full variable domain (rest looked up from reference TRBV18 and TRBJ1-4): NAGVMQNPRHLVRRRGQEARLRCSPMKGHSHVYWYRQLPEEGLKFMVYLQKENIIDESGMPKERFSAEFPKEGPSILRIQQVVRGDSAAYFCASSPQTNEKLFFGSGTQLSVL.